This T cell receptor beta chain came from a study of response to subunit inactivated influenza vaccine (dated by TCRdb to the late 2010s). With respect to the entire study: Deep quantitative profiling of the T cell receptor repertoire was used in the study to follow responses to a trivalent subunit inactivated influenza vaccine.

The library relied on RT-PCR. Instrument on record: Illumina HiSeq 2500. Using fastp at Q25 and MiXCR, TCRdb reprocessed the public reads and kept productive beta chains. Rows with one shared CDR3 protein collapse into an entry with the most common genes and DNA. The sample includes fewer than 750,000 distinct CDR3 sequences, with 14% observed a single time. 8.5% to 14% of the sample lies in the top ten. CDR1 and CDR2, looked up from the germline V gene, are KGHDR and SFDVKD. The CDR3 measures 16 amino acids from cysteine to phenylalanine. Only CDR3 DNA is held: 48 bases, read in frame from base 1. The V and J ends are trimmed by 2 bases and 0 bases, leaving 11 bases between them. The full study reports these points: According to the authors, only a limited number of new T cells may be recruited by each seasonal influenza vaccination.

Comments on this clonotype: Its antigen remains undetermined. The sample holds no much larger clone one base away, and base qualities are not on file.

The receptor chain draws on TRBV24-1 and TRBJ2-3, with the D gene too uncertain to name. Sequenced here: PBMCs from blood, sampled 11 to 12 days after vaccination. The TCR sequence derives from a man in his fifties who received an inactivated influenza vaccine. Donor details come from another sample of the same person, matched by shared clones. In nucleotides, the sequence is TGTGCCACCAGTGATTATCGACGAACTAGCACAGATACGCAGTATTTT. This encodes CATSDYRRTSTDTQYF.